One sample yielded the 12 T cell receptor beta chains listed below, sequenced in a study of control samples from healthy donors and cancer patients. Data came from immunoSEQ multiplex PCR; TCRdb stores just in-frame clones and leaves some out. The sample has 120,000 or so clones; 70% to 90% are singletons. Sample: blood. The source of these receptors is a man in his fifties or sixties in good health.

This rearrangement joins TRBV7-9 to TRBJ1-2; D gene ambiguous. This CDR3 has 15 amino acids. The V end lost 1 base, the J end lost 5 bases, and 14 bases lay between the germline ends. Germline V gives CDR1 SEHNR, CDR2 FQNEAQ (reference sequence). Here the CDR3 reads CASSLDGYRLYGYTF. In DNA, the CDR3 is TGTGCCAGCAGCTTAGATGGGTACAGACTTTATGGCTACACCTTC.

To note about this clone: Other DNA sequences of this sample code for an identical CDR3. The chain carries TRBV4-1 and TRBJ1-3; weak D call: TRBD1 (5 bases). The CDR3 loop spans 16 amino acids. The germline V gene encodes CDR1 MGHRA and CDR2 YSYEKL. V was cut by 1 base and J by 0 bases, with 10 bases left in between. CDR3 residues: CASSQGGTSSGNTIYF. In nucleotides, the CDR3 is TGCGCCAGCAGCCAAGGGGGGACGAGCTCTGGAAACACCATATATTTT.

This rearrangement joins TRBV18 to TRBJ1-3, with 9 bases lining up with TRBD1. Germline lookup yields CDR1 KGHSH and CDR2 LQKENI. The CDR3 extends over 16 amino acids. J was trimmed by 2 bases and V by 3 bases; bases with no gene match: 5. CDR3 nucleotide sequence: TGTGCCAGCTCACCCGGGACAGGGACAACTGGAAACACCATATATTTT. It codes for CASSPGTGTTGNTIYF.

The chain links TRBV27 to TRBJ1-1; D remains unclear. CDR1 and CDR2 from the germline V gene are MNHEY and SMNVEV (reference sequence). The CDR3 is 13 amino acids. V was cut by 5 bases and J by 0 bases, with 7 bases left in between. Here the CDR3 reads CASSAEMNTEAFF. The CDR3 DNA follows: TGTGCCAGCAGTGCGGAAATGAACACTGAAGCTTTCTTT.

This rearrangement joins TRBV4-1 to TRBJ2-7; TRBD2 agrees at 13 bases. J gave up 3 bases and V 5 bases, and 19 bases lay outside the gene matches. The germline V gene has CDR1 MGHRA and CDR2 YSYEKL. The CDR3 covers 20 residues. The CDR3 spells CASSFPSGGLAGTHRYEQYF. The CDR3, as DNA: TGCGCCAGCAGCTTTCCATCCGGGGGACTAGCGGGGACACATCGCTACGAGCAGTACTTC.

The V and J genes are TRBV18 and TRBJ2-7; D call uncertain. Between the trimmed V and J ends, which lost 0 bases and 5 bases, there was a span of 11 bases. In germline, CDR1 is KGHSH, CDR2 LQKENI. CDR3 size: 14 residues. The CDR3 loop is CASSPPVTANEQYF. The DNA for the CDR3 is TGTGCCAGCTCACCACCGGTTACAGCCAACGAGCAGTACTTC.

This chain links TRBV4-1 with TRBJ2-1, with a tentative D call TRBD2 (6 bases). Trimming took off 3 bases at V and 7 bases at J, with 19 bases between the two ends. The CDR3 is made up of 16 amino acids. The germline CDR1 and CDR2 sequences are MGHRA and YSYEKL. CDR3 DNA sequence: TGCGCCAGCAGCCAGGGATATTCGGGAGTGCAAAATGAGCAGTTCTTC. Translating it yields CASSQGYSGVQNEQFF.

The chain has TRBV6-1 and TRBJ2-3; no definite D call. V lost 1 base to trimming and J lost 0 bases, with 8 bases between them. CDR1 is MNHNS, CDR2 SASEGT, per germline. The CDR3 has 15 residues. CDR3 nucleotides: TGTGCCAGCAGTGAAGGCCTACTTAGCACAGATACGCAGTATTTT. It is translated as CASSEGLLSTDTQYF.

The chain couples TRBV7-8 to TRBJ2-6; 11 positions agree with TRBD1. The V and J ends lost 4 bases and 0 bases, in that order; junction bases with no gene match: 11. CDR1 and CDR2 from the germline V gene are SGHVS and FQNEAQ. This CDR3 contains 20 residues. CDR3 sequence reads: CASSWTRIGTGGSGANVLTF. The DNA for the CDR3 is TGTGCCAGCAGCTGGACGCGTATTGGGACAGGGGGCTCTGGGGCCAACGTCCTGACTTTC.

V is TRBV28 and J is TRBJ2-7; D remains unclear. The ends were cut back, 6 bases at V and 7 bases at J, with 16 bases in the middle. Per germline, CDR1 MDHEN and CDR2 SYDVKM. CDR3 size: 13 residues. For the CDR3, the DNA is TGTGCCAGCAGCCCAACACGAAGAAGGGAGCAGTACTTC. Amino acid sequence: CASSPTRRREQYF.

The rearrangement links TRBV27 to TRBJ1-4; D is ambiguous. This CDR3 region has 13 residues. CDR1 is MNHEY, CDR2 SMNVEV, per germline (reference sequence). V was pared by 5 bases and J by 8 bases, with 12 bases between. The CDR3 sequence is CASSPLTDEKLFF. As DNA, the CDR3 is TGTGCCAGCAGTCCCCTAACTGACGAAAAACTGTTTTTT.

This clone appeared a single time. The chain recombines TRBV27 with TRBJ1-5; 9 nucleotides align to TRBD1. Trimming at V came to 6 bases and at J to 4 bases, leaving 10 bases not matched to a gene. CDR3 size: 16 residues. Germline V CDR1 and CDR2: MNHEY, SMNVEV (reference sequence). CDR3 nucleotides: TGTGCCAGCAGAGTCTCTGGACAGGGGTGGAATCAGCCCCAGCATTTT. Its translation is CASRVSGQGWNQPQHF.